This TCR beta chain was sequenced for a study of blood T cells in healthy people across ages. General study points: Strong correlation linked observed beta diversity and percent naive T cells.

V lost 7 bases, J lost 5 bases, and 11 bases lay in between. Germline lookup yields CDR1 MNHEY and CDR2 SMNVEV (reference sequence). The CDR3 has 12 residues. Sample-barcoded 5' priming and a J-beta primer mix drove a second PCR of about 7 to 12 cycles. TCRdb fed the 5' RACE reads into MiXCR, producing one record per CDR3 protein. Among hundreds of thousands of distinct CDR3 sequences listed, approximately 30% were seen once. Note on this clonotype: Its antigen is not known.

This chain links TRBV27 with TRBJ1-1; D gene uncertain. The clonotype comes from an elderly woman in good health. Sequencing used blood. The CDR3 bases are TGTGCCAGCAAAGGAACTGGGACTGAAGCTTTCTTT. Translated: CASKGTGTEAFF.